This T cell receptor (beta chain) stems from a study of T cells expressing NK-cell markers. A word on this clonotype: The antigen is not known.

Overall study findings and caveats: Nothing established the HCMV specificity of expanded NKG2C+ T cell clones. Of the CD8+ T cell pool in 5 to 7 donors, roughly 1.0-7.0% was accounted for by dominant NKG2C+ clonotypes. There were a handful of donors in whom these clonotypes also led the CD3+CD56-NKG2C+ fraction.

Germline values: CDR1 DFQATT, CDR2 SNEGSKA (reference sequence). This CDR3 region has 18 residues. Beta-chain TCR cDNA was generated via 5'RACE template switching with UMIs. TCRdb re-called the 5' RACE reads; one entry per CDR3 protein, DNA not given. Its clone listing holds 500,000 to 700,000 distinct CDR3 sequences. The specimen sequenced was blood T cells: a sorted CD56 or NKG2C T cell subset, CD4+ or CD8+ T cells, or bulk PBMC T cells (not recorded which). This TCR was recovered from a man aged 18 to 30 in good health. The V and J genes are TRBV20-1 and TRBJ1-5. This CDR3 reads CSARPGLRSKRSNQPQHF.